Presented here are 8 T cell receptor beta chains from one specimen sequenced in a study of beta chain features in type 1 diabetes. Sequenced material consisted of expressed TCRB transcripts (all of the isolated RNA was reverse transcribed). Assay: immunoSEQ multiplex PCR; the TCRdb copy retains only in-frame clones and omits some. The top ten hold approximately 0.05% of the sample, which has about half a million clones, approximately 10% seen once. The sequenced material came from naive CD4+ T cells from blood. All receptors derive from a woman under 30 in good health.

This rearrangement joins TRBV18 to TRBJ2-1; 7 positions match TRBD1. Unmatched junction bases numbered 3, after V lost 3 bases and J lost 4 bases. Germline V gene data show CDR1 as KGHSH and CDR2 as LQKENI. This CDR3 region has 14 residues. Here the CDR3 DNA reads TGTGCCAGCTCACCGGGACAGACTTACAATGAGCAGTTCTTC. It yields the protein CASSPGQTYNEQFF.

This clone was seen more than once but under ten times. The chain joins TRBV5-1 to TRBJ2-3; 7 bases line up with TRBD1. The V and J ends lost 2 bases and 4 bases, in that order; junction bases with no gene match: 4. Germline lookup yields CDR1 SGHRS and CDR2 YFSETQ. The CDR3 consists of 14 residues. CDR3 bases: TGCGCCAGCAGCTTACCCCAGGGGGCAGATACGCAGTATTTT. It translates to CASSLPQGADTQYF.

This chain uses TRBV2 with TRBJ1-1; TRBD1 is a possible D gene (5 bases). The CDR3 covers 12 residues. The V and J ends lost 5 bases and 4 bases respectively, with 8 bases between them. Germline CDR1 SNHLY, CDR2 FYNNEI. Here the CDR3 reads CASSSTATEAFF. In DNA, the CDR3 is TGTGCCAGCAGTTCGACAGCCACTGAAGCTTTCTTT.

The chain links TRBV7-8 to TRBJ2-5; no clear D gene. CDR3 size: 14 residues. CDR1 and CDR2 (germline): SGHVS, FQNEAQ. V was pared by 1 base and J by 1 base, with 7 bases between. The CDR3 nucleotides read TGTGCCAGCAGCTTAGGGTCGATCCAAGAGACCCAGTACTTC. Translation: CASSLGSIQETQYF.

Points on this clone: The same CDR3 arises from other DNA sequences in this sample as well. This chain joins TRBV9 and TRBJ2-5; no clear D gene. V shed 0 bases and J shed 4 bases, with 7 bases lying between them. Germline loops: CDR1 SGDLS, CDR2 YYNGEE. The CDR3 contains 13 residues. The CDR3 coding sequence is TGTGCCAGCAGCGTAGGTAGTAGAGAGACCCAGTACTTC. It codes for CASSVGSRETQYF.

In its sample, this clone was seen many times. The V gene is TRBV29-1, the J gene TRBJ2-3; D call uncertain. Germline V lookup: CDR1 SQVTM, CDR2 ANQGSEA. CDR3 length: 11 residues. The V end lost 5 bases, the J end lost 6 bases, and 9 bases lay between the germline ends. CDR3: CSVFHGDTQYF. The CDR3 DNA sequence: TGCAGCGTTTTTCACGGGGATACGCAGTATTTT.

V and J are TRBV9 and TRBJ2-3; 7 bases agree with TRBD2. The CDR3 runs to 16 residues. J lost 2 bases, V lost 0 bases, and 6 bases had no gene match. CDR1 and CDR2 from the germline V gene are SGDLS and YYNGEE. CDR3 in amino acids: CASSVGSSGYTDTQYF. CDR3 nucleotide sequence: TGTGCCAGCAGCGTAGGGTCTAGCGGATACACAGATACGCAGTATTTT. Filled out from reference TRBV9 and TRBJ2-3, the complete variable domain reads DSGVTQTPKHLITATGQRVTLRCSPRSGDLSVYWYQQSLDQGLQFLIQYYNGEERAKGNILERFSAQQFPDLHSELNLSSLELGDSALYFCASSVGSSGYTDTQYFGPGTRLTVL.

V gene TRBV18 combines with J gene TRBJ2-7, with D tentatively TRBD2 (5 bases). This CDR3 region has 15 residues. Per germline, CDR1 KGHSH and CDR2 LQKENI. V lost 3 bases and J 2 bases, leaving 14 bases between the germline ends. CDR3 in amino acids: CASSPGWGVAYEQYF. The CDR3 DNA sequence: TGTGCCAGCTCACCGGGATGGGGAGTTGCCTACGAGCAGTACTTC.